A selection of T cell receptor beta chains follows, all from one sample in a study of blood T cell repertoires in COVID-19. Method: immunoSEQ multiplex PCR; TCRdb's copy keeps in-frame clones and lacks some. Of about 200,000 clones listed, around 84% are singletons. Sequencing was done on a sample of peripheral blood. These receptors came from a woman older than 75 with acute or convalescent COVID-19. Each CDR3 is given without its conserved first and last residue.

v_gene,j_gene,CDR3aa
TRBV12-3/TRBV12-4,TRBJ1-4,ASSLSGTGLFT
TRBV6-4,TRBJ1-1,ASSQQGNTEAF
TRBV19,TRBJ1-2,ASSPGGNYGYT
TRBV2,TRBJ2-3,ASSTTSSTDTQY
TRBV25-1,TRBJ1-4,ASKDRANEKLF
TRBV9,TRBJ2-3,ASSVDSSATDTQY
TRBV7-9,TRBJ2-2,ATSRGGEFTGELF
TRBV5-4,TRBJ1-2,ASSSDRDYGYT
TRBV10-1,TRBJ1-5,ASSESVGSNQPQH
TRBV5-4,TRBJ2-5,ASRPQAGGRQETQY
TRBV27,TRBJ1-2,ASKPGHQNNYGYT
TRBV6-5,TRBJ1-2,ASTRLDRVDYT
TRBV28,TRBJ2-3,ASSSPIAGNTQY
TRBV19,TRBJ2-3,ASSIDGQPRDTQY
TRBV7-9,TRBJ2-5,ASSISPGLAGGPLQETQY
TRBV7-9,TRBJ2-3,ASSLQTDTQY
TRBV10-3,TRBJ2-1,AAREPTSGNYNEQF
TRBV7-2,TRBJ1-5,ASSSQGGSNQPQH
TRBV5-6,TRBJ2-7,ASSLAWRAGGTYEQY
TRBV9,TRBJ1-6,ASGTGNSPLH
TRBV7-9,TRBJ1-4,ASSLGGGQKSELF
TRBV5-6,TRBJ2-2,ASSLLGHANTGELF
TRBV5-1,TRBJ2-5,ASSLVGTGGGETQY
TRBV4-1,TRBJ1-1,ASSQLPGQGNFEAF
TRBV7-9,TRBJ1-4,ASSPRQGPNEKLF
TRBV25-1,TRBJ2-5,ASSVGGNQETQY
TRBV10-3,TRBJ1-3,ATLKEPNGNTIY
TRBV5-1,TRBJ2-7,ASSSGQASSTGEQY
TRBV5-1,TRBJ1-1,ASSWDGGNTEAF
TRBV6-2/TRBV6-3,TRBJ2-1,ASSYGPGLAIGNEQF
TRBV4-3,TRBJ2-4,ASSQVAGGRSGNIQY
TRBV28,TRBJ1-2,ASSFGGPIYGYT
TRBV11-1,TRBJ2-5,ASSLRGRTSWETQY
TRBV29-1,TRBJ1-1,SGDTVNTEAF
TRBV28,TRBJ2-5,ASSLFTGAVQETQY
TRBV19,TRBJ1-5,ASSFGQDNQPQH
TRBV28,TRBJ1-3,ASSFTSGNTIY
TRBV6-5,TRBJ2-7,ASSFYTSGSYEQY
TRBV27,TRBJ2-1,ASRTGAYNEQF
TRBV7-2,TRBJ1-1,ASSLSRLMNTEAF
TRBV9,TRBJ2-5,ASSPPNEETQY
TRBV28,TRBJ2-1,ASSLPGTRYEQF
TRBV3-1/TRBV3-2,TRBJ1-5,ASSQRFRENGQPQH
TRBV6-5,TRBJ1-1,ASRSRGGNTEAF
TRBV11-2,TRBJ2-5,ASSKGSGTQY
TRBV27,TRBJ1-1,ASRIQWEGTAAF
TRBV5-1,TRBJ1-1,ASSLIGGGATEAF
TRBV7-9,TRBJ1-2,ASSPQVATYSFYGYT
TRBV6-6,TRBJ2-1,ASSYASGRLDEQF
TRBV6-5,TRBJ1-1,ASSYSVPTENTEAF
TRBV5-4,TRBJ2-3,ASSFLDTQY
TRBV19,TRBJ2-7,ASSWGTGESDEQY
TRBV7-8,TRBJ1-3,ASSLGVASSGNTIY